This note documents a single T cell receptor (beta chain) sequence. Its antigen is as yet unknown. This sample stems from a study of cytomegalovirus exposure and HLA in healthy donors. The study's findings and limits: Most TCR beta V segments were productive about 87% or about 30% of the time in an earlier analysis.

PCR employed 60 Vbeta and 13 Jbeta primers. TCRdb's copy holds only in-frame clones and misses some; the assay was immunoSEQ multiplex PCR. The sample features approximately 140,000 clones, with about 2.2% in its top ten. The CDR3 covers 15 residues. Germline lookup yields CDR1 MNHNY and CDR2 SVGAGI (reference sequence). The V gene end was trimmed by 6 bases and the J gene end by 5 bases; junction bases not matched to a gene: 9. Sequencing was performed on PBMCs. V and J are TRBV6-6 and TRBJ2-1; 8 bases line up with TRBD1. The origin of this receptor is a woman aged 18-29 years in good health and CMV-seronegative. CDR3: CASSPSTGVDNEQFF. CDR3 nucleotide sequence: TGTGCCAGCAGCCCCTCGACAGGGGTCGACAATGAGCAGTTCTTC.